This is a list of T cell receptor beta chains from one sample in a study of neurological immune-mediated disorders. A single record per CDR3 protein comes from TCRdb applying MiXCR to the 5' RACE reads. The data contain about 62,000 distinct CDR3 sequences, roughly 4% of them seen just once; the ten biggest clones take up roughly 2%. The sequencing input was PBMCs. These receptors were collected from a woman aged 45-65 years with multiple sclerosis. The CDR3 runs from the conserved cysteine through the conserved F or W. The D gene is left open where the match is weak. The size field is filled for only some rows; it gives once, few, many or a size class.

d_call | j_call | clone_size | v_call | cdr3_nt | cdr3_aa
TRBD2 | TRBJ2-3 | many | TRBV12-3/TRBV12-4 | TGTGCCAGCAGTGCGACTAGCGGGGGCACAGATACGCAGTATTTT | CASSATSGGTDTQYF
- | TRBJ2-2 | many | TRBV27 | TGTGCCAGCTACAGATCGGGCACCGGGGAGCTGTTTTTT | CASYRSGTGELFF
TRBD2 | TRBJ2-2 | many | TRBV4-2 | TGTGCCAGCAGCCAAGAGAGCGGGACTAGCGGGAGATTCACCGGGGAGCTGTTTTTT | CASSQESGTSGRFTGELFF
TRBD1 | TRBJ2-7 | many | TRBV6-1 | TGTGCCAGCAGTGAAGATCGGATTAGGGCAGGGGGCTACGAGCAGTACTTC | CASSEDRIRAGGYEQYF
- | TRBJ1-1 | many | TRBV7-2 | TGTGCCAGCAGCTTAGGAACAGGGCTGGGGACTGAAGCTTTCTTT | CASSLGTGLGTEAFF
- | TRBJ2-7 | many | TRBV3-1 | TGTGCCAGCAGCCAAGAAGGAAGCCTAAGGGAGCAGTACTTC | CASSQEGSLREQYF
- | TRBJ2-7 | - | TRBV28 | TGTGCCAGCAGACTTGGGGCCGGGATCTTAATCCCCGAGCAGTACTTC | CASRLGAGILIPEQYF
TRBD2 | TRBJ2-6 | many | TRBV5-1 | TGCGCCAGCAGCCCGGGGGGGTCTATGTCTGGGGCCAACGTCCTGACTTTC | CASSPGGSMSGANVLTF
- | TRBJ1-6 | few | TRBV7-2 | TGTGCCAGCAGCTTAGATGGACCCCTCAACTTT | CASSLDGPLNF
- | TRBJ2-2 | - | TRBV5-1 | TGCGCCAGCAGCTCTGGGGACCTATTGGGAGGCGGGGAGCTGTTTTTT | CASSSGDLLGGGELFF
TRBD2 | TRBJ2-3 | few | TRBV12-3/TRBV12-4 | TGTGCCAGCAGTTTGGGTAGCGGGAGTTTTACAGATACGCAGTATTTT | CASSLGSGSFTDTQYF
- | TRBJ2-1 | many | TRBV7-8 | TGTGCCAGCAGCTTAGCCCGTGGCATTCCGGAGGGCGGGCAGTTCTTC | CASSLARGIPEGGQFF
TRBD1 | TRBJ2-1 | many | TRBV7-2 | TGTGCCAGCAGCCCCGGGACAGGGCCCAATGAGCAGTTCTTC | CASSPGTGPNEQFF
- | TRBJ2-1 | few | TRBV7-2 | TGTGCCAGCAGCTTAGCGATAGGTCTGAGCTCCTACAATGAGCAGTTCTTC | CASSLAIGLSSYNEQFF
- | TRBJ2-3 | many | TRBV25-1 | TGTGCCAGCACCCCGGGGCGGGCAGCCAGCACAGATACGCAGTATTTT | CASTPGRAASTDTQYF
TRBD2 | TRBJ2-1 | many | TRBV20-1 | TGCAGTGCTAGTGTCGGGAGGAACAATGAGCAGTTCTTC | CSASVGRNNEQFF
- | TRBJ1-5 | many | TRBV28 | TGTGCCAGCAGATTGAGCAATCAGCCCCAGAATTTT | CASRLSNQPQNF
- | TRBJ1-5 | many | TRBV10-3 | TGTGCCATCAGTGACCGGGACCTAGGCAATCAGCCCCAGCATTTT | CAISDRDLGNQPQHF
- | TRBJ2-1 | - | TRBV11-2 | TGTGCCAGCAGCTTAGCGGACATAAACAATGAGCAGTTCTTC | CASSLADINNEQFF
- | TRBJ2-3 | - | TRBV27 | TGTGCCAGCAGTTTCGGGCCCGCCGGGCGCACAGATACGCAGTATTTT | CASSFGPAGRTDTQYF
- | TRBJ2-7 | many | TRBV9 | TGTGCCAGCAGCCCCCGGGCTGTAATAAGCAGCGAGCAGTACTTC | CASSPRAVISSEQYF
TRBD1 | TRBJ2-7 | few | TRBV14 | TGTGCCAGCAGCCAATCGGGACAGGGAAGCGACGAGCAGTACTTC | CASSQSGQGSDEQYF
TRBD2 | TRBJ2-1 | few | TRBV20-1 | TGCAGTGCTAGAGTAACTAGCGGGACGATATACAATGAGCAGTTCTTC | CSARVTSGTIYNEQFF
- | TRBJ2-1 | many | TRBV29-1 | TGCAGCGCCGAGGGAGCCCGGGAGCAGTTCTTC | CSAEGAREQFF
TRBD1 | TRBJ1-6 | many | TRBV7-2 | TGTGCCAGCAGCATGGGACAGGGGAATAATTCACCCCTCAACTTT | CASSMGQGNNSPLNF
- | TRBJ1-5 | - | TRBV5-6 | TGTGCCAGCAGCTTGTTGGGACCCAATCAGCCCCAGCATTTT | CASSLLGPNQPQHF
- | TRBJ1-1 | many | TRBV7-9 | TGTGCCAGCAGCTTAGTTCAGGGGAACACTGAAGCTTTCTTT | CASSLVQGNTEAFF
TRBD2 | TRBJ2-7 | many | TRBV5-1 | TGCGCCAGCGCGACTAGCGGGATCCAGTCCGAGCAGTACTTC | CASATSGIQSEQYF
- | TRBJ2-1 | many | TRBV9 | TGTGCCAGCAGCGTAGGGGGGACTTCCTACAATGAGCAGTTCTTC | CASSVGGTSYNEQFF
- | TRBJ1-6 | many | TRBV9 | TGTGCCAGCAGCGTAGGGGGGGATACAGCCCTTTCACCCCTCCACTTT | CASSVGGDTALSPLHF
TRBD2 | TRBJ2-1 | many | TRBV12-3/TRBV12-4 | TGTGCCAGCAGAGTACTAGCGGGAGGGCCAGAGGGCACCTACAATGAGCAGTTCTTC | CASRVLAGGPEGTYNEQFF
- | TRBJ2-1 | many | TRBV19 | TGTGCCAGTAGTATAGCCAGGGGTTTTGGGATGAGGAATGAGCAGTTCTTC | CASSIARGFGMRNEQFF
- | TRBJ2-7 | - | TRBV20-1 | TGCAGTGCTAGAGAACCAGCCCAAGTAAGAAGGGAGCGGTACTTC | CSAREPAQVRRERYF
TRBD1 | TRBJ2-7 | many | TRBV7-2 | TGTGCCAGCAGCCTGGGACAGGGTTGGGGCGAGCAGTACTTC | CASSLGQGWGEQYF
TRBD1 | TRBJ2-1 | few | TRBV7-2 | TGTGCCAGCAGCTTAGTTGGTATCAGGGGGCTGAACAATGAGCAGTTCTTC | CASSLVGIRGLNNEQFF
- | TRBJ2-5 | many | TRBV24-1 | TGTGCCACCAGTGATCCCGGGCCCGCGGAGACCCAGTACTTC | CATSDPGPAETQYF
- | TRBJ2-7 | many | TRBV3-1 | TGTGCCAGCAGCCAACTCCTGGCTTCCTACGAGCAGTACTTC | CASSQLLASYEQYF
TRBD1 | TRBJ2-1 | many | TRBV7-2 | TGTGCCAGCAGCTCAGTTGGGACAGGGTCAGATGAGCAGTTCTTC | CASSSVGTGSDEQFF
- | TRBJ2-1 | many | TRBV25-1 | TGTGCCAGCAGTGAATACGTGGGCGGACAGAATGAGCAGTTCTTC | CASSEYVGGQNEQFF
TRBD2 | TRBJ2-3 | many | TRBV3-1 | TGTGCCAGCCGCCGACTAGCGGGTAACACAGATACGCAGTATTTT | CASRRLAGNTDTQYF
- | TRBJ1-1 | many | TRBV20-1 | TGCAGTGCTAAGACGGACAGTTTGAACACTGAAGCTTTCTTT | CSAKTDSLNTEAFF
TRBD1 | TRBJ2-3 | many | TRBV24-1 | TGTGCCAGCCAGACCGGGACAGGCACAGATACGCAGTATTTT | CASQTGTGTDTQYF
- | TRBJ2-4 | many | TRBV6-2/TRBV6-3 | TGTGCCAGCAGCCGCCTCGGCGAGATTGGGAACATTCAGTACTTC | CASSRLGEIGNIQYF
- | TRBJ2-7 | many | TRBV27 | TGTGCCAGCAGTTTCTCCCTCAGGGTTGGCTACGAGCAGTACTTC | CASSFSLRVGYEQYF
- | TRBJ2-7 | many | TRBV7-8 | TGTGCCAGCAGCTTAATGCCCCTCTACGAGCAGTACTTC | CASSLMPLYEQYF
TRBD2 | TRBJ2-3 | many | TRBV20-1 | TGCAGTGCCCGGAGCGGGGTTAGCACAGATACGCAGTATTTT | CSARSGVSTDTQYF